This T cell receptor beta chain was found in a study of a mutant IDH1 vaccine in newly diagnosed glioma listed by TCRdb under 2021. For context, the study as a whole: Of the 32 patients who were treated, about 60% were male and around 40% were female, and the mean age was approximately 40 years. Prior to enrollment, patients had been given standard therapy consisting of radiotherapy alone, temozolomide alone, or radiochemotherapy with temozolomide, with the combination given to most patients. Peripheral blood was collected at six visits: V03 (baseline), V05, V07, V10, V12 and V13. For exploratory analyses, longitudinal TCRB deep sequencing was carried out in some 25 treated patients wherever samples were available. Broad study findings and their caveats: No apparent relationship was observed between pseudoprogression and alterations in the top peripheral T cell clonotypes detected by TCRB sequencing. According to the authors, sample limitations meant that analyses of patient blood samples could not be reproduced. Immune responses induced by the vaccine were seen in over 80% of patients across multiple MHC alleles. PBMC samples for TCRB deep sequencing were selected based on availability.

On this clone itself: Its antigen remains undetermined. No base qualities exist here, and no much larger clone lies one base off it.

The time point label here, explained by the study, means: baseline, week 1 (first vaccination visit). Per the publication, the treatment or condition label means: pre-vaccination baseline after standard-of-care therapy. Newly diagnosed WHO grade 3 or 4 IDH1-mutant astrocytomas showing loss of nuclear ATRX were present in the donors. The samples were drawn from NOA16, a multicentre, single-arm, open-label phase I trial in Germany that tested a mutant IDH1 peptide vaccine in humans for the first time. For immunogenicity testing, the blood drawn at visit V03 was used as the baseline sample. Genomic DNA for TCRB sequencing was isolated from EDTA blood with the DNeasy Blood and Tissue Kit. Receptor amplification or capture employed the immunoSEQ multiplex PCR assay. Rearranged TCR beta chain sequences were amplified using the hsTCRB Kit according to the manufacturer's protocol. TCRB libraries were sequenced on an Illumina MiSeq. The published analysis was carried out like this. The proprietary platform of the kit vendor was used for demultiplexing, trimming and gene mapping. The table was pulled from immuneACCESS by TCRdb, which kept in-frame rearrangements only. Such tables lose some clones; where checked, under half of the loss comes from unresolved V genes, and the rest has no known cause. V and J calls and clone size follow that table, whereas D and trimming were derived from the DNA. The sample table holds around 67,000 clones, of which 65% to 85% were seen once. The ten largest account for approximately 4.2% of the sample.

The germline V gene provides CDR1 SGHTA and CDR2 FQGNSA. V drops 6 bases and J drops 9 bases, leaving 12 bases in between. The CDR3 contains 12 residues, cysteine and phenylalanine counted. The only DNA kept is the CDR3, 36 bases in frame from the first base. Here the sequenced sample was peripheral blood mononuclear cells (PBMCs), taken from a glioma patient treated with radiotherapy, temozolomide or both. The chain is assembled from TRBV7-2 and TRBJ1-5; the D gene is not confidently resolved. The sequence derives from a woman aged 18 to 35 with glioma. Some clones in this sample may be carry-over from other donors' samples. The CDR3 in this case is CASRFSVGPQHF. The DNA reads as follows: TGTGCCAGCAGGTTCTCGGTGGGGCCCCAGCATTTT.